The rows below give T cell receptor beta chains drawn from one sample of a study of breast tumors, draining lymph nodes, adjacent tissues. TCRdb reanalysed the multiplex PCR reads using MiXCR and keeps one entry per CDR3 protein. The repertoire has 150,000 to 200,000 distinct CDR3 sequences, around a third of them found once; the top ten carry around 4.1%. The sequencing input was axillary lymph node tissue. The receptors derive from a female donor with breast cancer. Some clones in this sample may be carry-over from other donors' samples. The conserved cysteine and the conserved F or W are not part of the CDR3 here.

v_gene	j_gene	CDR3aa
TRBV6-2/TRBV6-3	TRBJ2-5	ASRGVRGGDQETQY
TRBV9	TRBJ2-3	ASSVEVTTDTQY
TRBV12-3/TRBV12-4	TRBJ1-1	ASSRTGSKAF
TRBV19	TRBJ2-1	ASSILTAGNEQF
TRBV27	TRBJ1-2	ASSTRTGDYGYT
TRBV5-4	TRBJ2-7	ASSHRGNEQY
TRBV6-1	TRBJ1-1	ASSEFEVRGVRCEAF
TRBV7-6	TRBJ2-1	ASSPGAGGLYEQF
TRBV7-8	TRBJ2-1	ASSLEFRTSGGGEQF
TRBV11-2	TRBJ2-3	ASSGRGLASTDTQY
TRBV5-4	TRBJ2-5	ASSPGGGETQY
TRBV7-6	TRBJ2-2	ASSLYSGELF
TRBV7-3	TRBJ2-6	ASSSSGEGPTNLLT
TRBV10-1	TRBJ1-5	ASERVPNQPQH
TRBV12-3/TRBV12-4	TRBJ1-1	ASSGTGRMNTEAF
TRBV20-1	TRBJ2-7	RARLAGGYEQY
TRBV6-5	TRBJ1-2	ASSRGSGYGYT
TRBV6-2/TRBV6-3	TRBJ2-7	ASSYTTSIDVQY
TRBV29-1	TRBJ2-1	SGGGAPYNEQF
TRBV20-1	TRBJ2-7	SARDPRLAGVGEQY
TRBV3-1	TRBJ1-2	ASTQYGDFLGYT
TRBV11-2	TRBJ1-1	ASTVQGGTTGAF
TRBV10-3	TRBJ1-3	AISDSGTRSGNTIY
TRBV30	TRBJ1-1	AWSVIGGEGTEAF
TRBV10-3	TRBJ1-3	ATTGESGNTIY
TRBV25-1	TRBJ2-7	ASTGTSGFPYEQY
TRBV5-1	TRBJ2-3	ASSQAAGGPETDTQY
TRBV20-1	TRBJ1-2	SARETGSLYGYT
TRBV2	TRBJ2-1	ASMTAEQF
TRBV19	TRBJ1-1	ASSTDTRTGGEIAEAF
TRBV25-1	TRBJ2-5	ATPPGQQETQY
TRBV24-1	TRBJ2-7	ATSEGGDANEQY
TRBV5-6	TRBJ2-5	ASSFGAGQETQY
TRBV28	TRBJ2-7	ASVPGQGGEQY
TRBV20-1	TRBJ1-2	SAINQGGYGYT
TRBV5-1	TRBJ2-3	ASRIGDSKSTDTQY
TRBV6-1	TRBJ2-5	ASRFGGLQETQY
TRBV18	TRBJ2-5	ASSPGEEETQY
TRBV20-1	TRBJ2-3	SARDDQPPYVGDTQY
TRBV2	TRBJ2-2	ASSEPSDRENTGELF
TRBV18	TRBJ1-6	ASSPQGSLH
TRBV18	TRBJ1-4	ASSEGNLLGEKLF